These T cell receptor beta chains were read from a single sample in a study of CD4 T cells in relation to SARS-CoV-2 and coronaviruses. These receptors lack a known antigen. Profiled with immunoSEQ multiplex PCR; TCRdb holds only in-frame clones, not every one. The data show some 44,000 clones, with approximately 80% seen just once and over 1.1% held by the top ten. Sequences were obtained from naive CD4+ T cells from PBMCs, cultured in vitro. The receptor source for this set is an adult with COVID-19. CDR3s include the opening cysteine and the closing phenylalanine or tryptophan. D genes are given only for firm matches. Clone size is stated in some rows and not others, as once, few, many or a class when expanded.

TRBJ1-1	few	TRBV3-1/TRBV3-2	.	CASSQTGREAFF	TGTGCCAGCAGCCAAACAGGGAGAGAAGCTTTCTTT
TRBJ2-1	.	TRBV10-2	TRBD1	CASSDSQGVFSYNEQFF	TGCGCCAGCAGTGACTCCCAGGGGGTTTTCTCCTACAATGAGCAGTTCTTC
TRBJ2-7	.	TRBV7-9	.	CASSLAVVSYEQYF	TGTGCCAGCAGCTTAGCGGTGGTCTCCTACGAGCAGTACTTC
TRBJ2-7	few	TRBV9	.	CASSVTPDVPHKYF	TGTGCCAGCAGCGTTACCCCGGACGTCCCTCATAAGTACTTC
TRBJ2-1	.	TRBV5-4	TRBD1	CASSLSQGFYNEQFF	TGTGCCAGCAGCTTGTCACAGGGGTTCTACAATGAGCAGTTCTTC
TRBJ2-7	.	TRBV5-1	.	CASSLGFVYEQYF	TGCGCCAGCAGCTTGGGTTTCGTCTACGAGCAGTACTTC
TRBJ2-7	.	TRBV30	.	CACRERRFYEQYF	TGTGCCTGTCGGGAGCGGAGATTTTACGAGCAGTACTTC
TRBJ2-3	.	TRBV5-1	.	CASSQGQRGDTQYF	TGCGCCAGCAGCCAAGGACAGCGCGGGGATACGCAGTATTTT
TRBJ2-6	.	TRBV24-1	TRBD1	CATSGSPGDRDYSGANVLTF	TGTGCCACCAGTGGAAGCCCGGGGGACAGGGATTACTCTGGGGCCAACGTCCTGACTTTC
TRBJ1-3	few	TRBV5-1	.	CASSLEQASGNTIYF	TGCGCCAGCAGCTTGGAACAGGCCTCTGGAAACACCATATATTTT
TRBJ1-4	.	TRBV5-4	TRBD1	CASSLTGNEKLFF	TGTGCCAGCAGCCTGACAGGGAATGAAAAACTGTTTTTT
TRBJ2-7	few	TRBV5-6	TRBD2	CASSLVGTSGSEQYF	TGTGCCAGCAGCTTGGTTGGGACTAGCGGTTCCGAGCAGTACTTC
TRBJ2-3	.	TRBV15	.	CATSRGLADTQYF	TGTGCCACCAGCAGAGGCTTAGCAGATACGCAGTATTTT
TRBJ2-1	.	TRBV10-3	.	CAISLGDSYNEQFF	TGTGCCATCAGCCTAGGCGACTCCTACAATGAGCAGTTCTTC
TRBJ2-1	.	TRBV5-4	TRBD2	CASSDRTSGPYNEQFF	TGTGCCAGCAGCGATAGGACTAGCGGCCCCTACAATGAGCAGTTCTTC
TRBJ2-7	.	TRBV5-4	.	CASSLYVGNEQYF	TGTGCCAGCAGCTTATATGTAGGAAACGAGCAGTACTTC
TRBJ2-1	.	TRBV7-3	TRBD1	CASSLMGQGYNEQFF	TGTGCCAGCAGCTTAATGGGACAGGGTTACAATGAGCAGTTCTTC